This record covers a single T cell receptor beta chain. The antigen remains unidentified. Assay: immunoSEQ multiplex PCR; the TCRdb copy retains only in-frame clones and omits some. The table has just over 40,000 clones, about 86% seen once; the top ten hold about 9.3%. The length of the CDR3 is 14 residues. V lost 5 bases, J lost 5 bases, and 6 bases stayed unmatched. Germline V gene data show CDR1 as SQVTM and CDR2 as ANQGSEA. This entry belongs to a study of lymphopenia after photon versus proton radiotherapy. Study observations and caveats: Relative stability marked proton patients; photon patients lost diversity and naive cells. After lymphocyte nadir, photon-treated repertoires showed oligoclonal expansion, especially CD8+ Temra. Better survival with proton therapy was suggested as possible, not demonstrated.

The chain recombines TRBV29-1 with TRBJ2-5, with 12 bases matching TRBD2. This receptor was obtained from a woman aged 70-85 years with pancreatic cancer. Some clones in this sample may be carry-over from other donors' samples. The sequencing used peripheral blood, collected from a patient treated with proton-based radiotherapy. The CDR3 loop is CSVKGLAGTETQYF. CDR3 nucleotide sequence: TGCAGCGTTAAAGGACTAGCGGGAACGGAGACCCAGTACTTC.